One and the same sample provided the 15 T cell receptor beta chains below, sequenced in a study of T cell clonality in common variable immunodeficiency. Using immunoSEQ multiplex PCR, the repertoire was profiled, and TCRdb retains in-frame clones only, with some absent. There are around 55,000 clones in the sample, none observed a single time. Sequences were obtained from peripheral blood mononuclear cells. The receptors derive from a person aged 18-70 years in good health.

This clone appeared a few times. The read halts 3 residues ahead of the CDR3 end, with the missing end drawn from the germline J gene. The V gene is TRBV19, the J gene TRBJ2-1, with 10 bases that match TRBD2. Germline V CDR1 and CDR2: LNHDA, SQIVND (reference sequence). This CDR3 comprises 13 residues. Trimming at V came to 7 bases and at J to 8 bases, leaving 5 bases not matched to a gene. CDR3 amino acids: CASIGAGGDEQFF. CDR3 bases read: TGTGCCAGTATAGGAGCGGGAGGGGATGAG.

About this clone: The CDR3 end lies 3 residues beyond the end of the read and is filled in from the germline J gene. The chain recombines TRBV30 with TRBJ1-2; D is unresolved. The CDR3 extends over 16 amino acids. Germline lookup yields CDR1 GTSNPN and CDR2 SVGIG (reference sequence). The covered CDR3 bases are TGTGCCTGGAGTGTACGTGCTAGCGGGAGGTCCAATGAC. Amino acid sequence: CAWSVRASGRSND. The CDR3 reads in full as CAWSVRASGRSNDYTF.

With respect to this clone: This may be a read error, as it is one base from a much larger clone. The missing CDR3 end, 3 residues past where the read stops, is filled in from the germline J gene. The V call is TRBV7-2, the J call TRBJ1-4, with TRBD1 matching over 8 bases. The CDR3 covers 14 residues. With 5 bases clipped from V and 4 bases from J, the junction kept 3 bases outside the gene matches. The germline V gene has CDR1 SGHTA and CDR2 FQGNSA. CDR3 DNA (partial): TGTGCCAGCAGCCCGACAGGGGTTAATGAAAAA. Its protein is CASSPTGVNEK. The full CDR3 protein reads CASSPTGVNEKLFF.

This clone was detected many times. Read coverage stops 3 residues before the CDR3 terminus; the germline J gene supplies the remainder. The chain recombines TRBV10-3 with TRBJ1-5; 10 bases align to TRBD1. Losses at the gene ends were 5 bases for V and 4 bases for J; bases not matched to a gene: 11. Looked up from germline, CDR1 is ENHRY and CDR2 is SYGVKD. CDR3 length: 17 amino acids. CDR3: CAISLTMTGGKNQPQHF. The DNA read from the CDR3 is TGTGCCATCAGTCTTACCATGACAGGGGGCAAGAATCAGCCC.

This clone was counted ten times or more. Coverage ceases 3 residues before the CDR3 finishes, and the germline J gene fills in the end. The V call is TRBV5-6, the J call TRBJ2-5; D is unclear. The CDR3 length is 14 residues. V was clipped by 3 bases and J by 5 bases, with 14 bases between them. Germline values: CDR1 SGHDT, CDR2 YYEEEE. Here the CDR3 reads CASSSPLLRETQYF. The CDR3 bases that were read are TGTGCCAGCAGCTCCCCTCTATTGCGGGAGACC.

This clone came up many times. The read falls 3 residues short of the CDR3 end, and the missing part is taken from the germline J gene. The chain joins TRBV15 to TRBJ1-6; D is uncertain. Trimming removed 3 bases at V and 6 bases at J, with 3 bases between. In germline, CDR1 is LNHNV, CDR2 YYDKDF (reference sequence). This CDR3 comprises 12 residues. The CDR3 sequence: CATSSSNSPLHF. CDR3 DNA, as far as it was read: TGTGCCACCAGCAGCAGTAATTCACCC.

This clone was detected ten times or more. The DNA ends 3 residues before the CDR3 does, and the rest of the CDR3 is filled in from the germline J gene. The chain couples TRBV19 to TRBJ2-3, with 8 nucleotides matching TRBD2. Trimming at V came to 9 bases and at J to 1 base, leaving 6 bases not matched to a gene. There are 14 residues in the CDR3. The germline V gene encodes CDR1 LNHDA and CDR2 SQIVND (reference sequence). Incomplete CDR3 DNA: TGTGCCAGAATGGGCGGGAGGCGCACAGATACG. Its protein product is CARMGGRRTDT. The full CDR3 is CARMGGRRTDTQYF.

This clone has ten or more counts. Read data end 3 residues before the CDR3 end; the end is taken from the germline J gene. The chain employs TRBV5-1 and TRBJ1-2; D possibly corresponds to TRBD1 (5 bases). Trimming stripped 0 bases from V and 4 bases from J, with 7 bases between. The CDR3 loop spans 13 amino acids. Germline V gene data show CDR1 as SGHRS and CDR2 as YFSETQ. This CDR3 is CASSLEGLYGYTF. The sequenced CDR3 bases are TGCGCCAGCAGCTTGGAGGGACTCTATGGC. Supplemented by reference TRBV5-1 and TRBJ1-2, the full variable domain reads KAGVTQTPRYLIKTRGQQVTLSCSPISGHRSVSWYQQTPGQGLQFLFEYFSETQRNKGNFPGRFSGRQFSNSRSEMNVSTLELGDSALYLCASSLEGLYGYTFGSGTRLTVV.

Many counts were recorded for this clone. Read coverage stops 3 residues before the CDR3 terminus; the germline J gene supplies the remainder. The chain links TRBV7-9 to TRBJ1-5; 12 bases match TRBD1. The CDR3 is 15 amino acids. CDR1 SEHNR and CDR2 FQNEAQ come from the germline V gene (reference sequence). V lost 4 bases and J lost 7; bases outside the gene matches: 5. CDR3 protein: CASSWGQGAGQPQHF. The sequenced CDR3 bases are TGTGCCAGCAGCTGGGGACAGGGGGCGGGGCAGCCC.

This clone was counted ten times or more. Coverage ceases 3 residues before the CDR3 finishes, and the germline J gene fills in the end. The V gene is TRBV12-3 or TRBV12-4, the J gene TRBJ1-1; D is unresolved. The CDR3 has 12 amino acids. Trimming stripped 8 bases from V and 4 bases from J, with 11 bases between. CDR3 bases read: TGTGCCAGCTGCCAGTCGAGCACTGAA. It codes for CASCQSSTE. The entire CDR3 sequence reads CASCQSSTEAFF.

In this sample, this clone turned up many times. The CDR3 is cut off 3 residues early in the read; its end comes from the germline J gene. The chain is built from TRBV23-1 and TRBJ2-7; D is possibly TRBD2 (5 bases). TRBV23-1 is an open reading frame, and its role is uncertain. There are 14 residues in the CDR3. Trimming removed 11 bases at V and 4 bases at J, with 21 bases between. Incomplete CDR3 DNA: TGCGCCCAGTCCCCGAGGGCTGCCGGATACGAG. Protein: CAQSPRAAGYE. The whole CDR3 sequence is CAQSPRAAGYEQYF.

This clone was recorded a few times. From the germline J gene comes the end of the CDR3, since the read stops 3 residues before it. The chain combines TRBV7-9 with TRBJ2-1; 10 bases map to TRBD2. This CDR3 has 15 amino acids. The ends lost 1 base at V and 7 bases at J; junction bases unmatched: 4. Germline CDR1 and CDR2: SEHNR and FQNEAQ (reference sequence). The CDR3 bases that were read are TGTGCCAGCAGCTTAGGGGGACTAGCGCGGAATGAG. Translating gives CASSLGGLARNE. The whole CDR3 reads CASSLGGLARNEQFF.

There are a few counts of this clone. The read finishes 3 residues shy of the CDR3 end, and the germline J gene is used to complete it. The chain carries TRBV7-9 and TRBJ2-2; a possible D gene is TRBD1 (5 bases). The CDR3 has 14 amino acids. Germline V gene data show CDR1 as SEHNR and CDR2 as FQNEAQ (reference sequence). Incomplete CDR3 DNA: TGTGCCAGCAGCTTGTTAGGGGTTAATTCACCG. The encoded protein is CASSLLGVNSP. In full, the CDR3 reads CASSLLGVNSPLFF.

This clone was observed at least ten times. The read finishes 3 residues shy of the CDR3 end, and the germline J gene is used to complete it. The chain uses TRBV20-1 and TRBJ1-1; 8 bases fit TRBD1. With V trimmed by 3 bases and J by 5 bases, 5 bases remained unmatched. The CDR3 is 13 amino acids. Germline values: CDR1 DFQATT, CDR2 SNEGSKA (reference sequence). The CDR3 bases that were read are TGCAGTGCTAGTGAGGGACAGGCGACTGAA. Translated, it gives CSASEGQATE. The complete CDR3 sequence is CSASEGQATEAFF.

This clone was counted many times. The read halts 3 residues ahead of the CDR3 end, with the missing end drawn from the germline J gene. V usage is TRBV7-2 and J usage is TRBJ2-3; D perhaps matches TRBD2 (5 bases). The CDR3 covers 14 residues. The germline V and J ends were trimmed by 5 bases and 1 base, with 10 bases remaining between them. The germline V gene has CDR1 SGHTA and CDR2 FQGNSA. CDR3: CASSTDLRTDTQYF. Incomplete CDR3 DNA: TGTGCCAGCAGCACGGACTTACGCACAGATACG.